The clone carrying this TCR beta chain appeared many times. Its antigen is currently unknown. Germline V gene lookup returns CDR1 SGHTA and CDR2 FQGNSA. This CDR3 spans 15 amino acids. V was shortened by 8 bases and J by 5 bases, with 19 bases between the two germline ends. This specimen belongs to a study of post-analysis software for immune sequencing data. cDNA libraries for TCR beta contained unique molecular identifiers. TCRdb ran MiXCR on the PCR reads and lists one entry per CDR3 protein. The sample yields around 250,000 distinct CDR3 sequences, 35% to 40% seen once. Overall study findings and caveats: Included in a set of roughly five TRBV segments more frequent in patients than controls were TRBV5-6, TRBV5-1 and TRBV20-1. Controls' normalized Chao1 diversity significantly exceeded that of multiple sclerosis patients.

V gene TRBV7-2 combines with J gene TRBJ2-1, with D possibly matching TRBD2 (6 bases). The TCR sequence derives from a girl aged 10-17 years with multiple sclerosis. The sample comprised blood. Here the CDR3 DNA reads TGTGCCAGCGCCCCCCTCCGGGAGCGAAACAATGAGCAGTTCTTC. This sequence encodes CASAPLRERNNEQFF.